This is a list of T cell receptor beta chains from one sample in a study of identical twins. From the 5' RACE reads, TCRdb called clonotypes with MiXCR, one entry per CDR3 protein. The table records around 200,000 distinct CDR3 sequences, around 10% of them present only once. The sequenced material came from memory (CD45RO+) T cells sorted from blood. The receptors come from a woman under 30 in good health. Both conserved end residues are part of each CDR3. A D gene is named only where the DNA matches it firmly. The listing skips clone size in some rows; elsewhere it reads once, few, many or a size class.

V gene: TRBV5-1; J gene: TRBJ1-4; clone size: .; D gene: .; CDR3 DNA: TGCGCCAGCAGCGTAACCGGGCCGGGGGAAAAACTGTTTTTT; CDR3 protein: CASSVTGPGEKLFF
V gene: TRBV7-6; J gene: TRBJ2-2; clone size: .; D gene: .; CDR3 DNA: TGTGCCAGCAGCTCCAACTATGGCACCGGGGAGCTGTTTTTT; CDR3 protein: CASSSNYGTGELFF
V gene: TRBV5-1; J gene: TRBJ1-6; clone size: many; D gene: .; CDR3 DNA: TGCGCCAGCAGCTTGACGGAGGGCCCTAAGCGCTCACCCCTCCACTTT; CDR3 protein: CASSLTEGPKRSPLHF
V gene: TRBV9; J gene: TRBJ2-5; clone size: .; D gene: .; CDR3 DNA: TGTGCCAGCAACCCCCGGGGGCTAGCGCAAGAGACCCAGTACTTC; CDR3 protein: CASNPRGLAQETQYF
V gene: TRBV5-1; J gene: TRBJ2-7; clone size: .; D gene: .; CDR3 DNA: TGCGCCAGCAGCTTGGACCCGGCGTCCGAGCAGTACTTC; CDR3 protein: CASSLDPASEQYF
V gene: TRBV25-1; J gene: TRBJ2-2; clone size: few; D gene: .; CDR3 DNA: TGTGCCAGCAGTGGCCACGGGAGTGCCGGGGAGCTGTTTTTT; CDR3 protein: CASSGHGSAGELFF
V gene: TRBV5-4; J gene: TRBJ2-5; clone size: .; D gene: TRBD2; CDR3 DNA: TGTGCCAGCAGCTTGGTTGAGGGGGCGCGACTAGCGGGAGCGGAGACCCAGTACTTC; CDR3 protein: CASSLVEGARLAGAETQYF
V gene: TRBV28; J gene: TRBJ2-3; clone size: few; D gene: TRBD2; CDR3 DNA: TGTGCCAGCAGTCGACTAGCGGGGGCCGATACGCAGTATTTT; CDR3 protein: CASSRLAGADTQYF
V gene: TRBV3-1; J gene: TRBJ2-7; clone size: .; D gene: TRBD2; CDR3 DNA: TGTGCCAGCAGCCAAGTAGCGGGAATTTACGAGCAGTACTTC; CDR3 protein: CASSQVAGIYEQYF
V gene: TRBV7-3; J gene: TRBJ2-1; clone size: many; D gene: .; CDR3 DNA: TGTGCCAGCAGCTCATCGGCCTTGGGAGAGCAGTTCTTC; CDR3 protein: CASSSSALGEQFF
V gene: TRBV9; J gene: TRBJ2-1; clone size: few; D gene: TRBD2; CDR3 DNA: TGTGCCAGCAGCGTTTCTAGCGGGAGGGCCGGTTGGAATGAGCAGTTCTTC; CDR3 protein: CASSVSSGRAGWNEQFF
V gene: TRBV7-2; J gene: TRBJ1-2; clone size: few; D gene: .; CDR3 DNA: TGTGCCAGCAGTGTCCGGGTTACCTATGGCTACACCTTC; CDR3 protein: CASSVRVTYGYTF
V gene: TRBV7-9; J gene: TRBJ1-5; clone size: few; D gene: .; CDR3 DNA: TGTGCCAGCAGCTTAGACTACCGCAATCAGCCCCAGCATTTT; CDR3 protein: CASSLDYRNQPQHF
V gene: TRBV29-1; J gene: TRBJ2-7; clone size: .; D gene: TRBD1; CDR3 DNA: TGCAGCGTTGTTTGGGCAGGGGGCGAGCAGTACTTC; CDR3 protein: CSVVWAGGEQYF
V gene: TRBV20-1; J gene: TRBJ2-5; clone size: .; D gene: TRBD2; CDR3 DNA: TGCAGTGCTATCACTAGCGGGGGGGTGGAGACCCAGTACTTC; CDR3 protein: CSAITSGGVETQYF
V gene: TRBV5-1; J gene: TRBJ2-2; clone size: many; D gene: TRBD1; CDR3 DNA: TGCGCCAGCAGCTGGGGACAGAGGACCGGGGAGCTGTTTTTT; CDR3 protein: CASSWGQRTGELFF
V gene: TRBV9; J gene: TRBJ1-5; clone size: .; D gene: .; CDR3 DNA: TGTGCCAGCAGCGTTTGGGAGATCGATCAGCCCCAGCATTTT; CDR3 protein: CASSVWEIDQPQHF
V gene: TRBV12-3/TRBV12-4; J gene: TRBJ1-1; clone size: few; D gene: .; CDR3 DNA: TGTGCCAGCACTATCTCGGTTGGGGCTTTCTTT; CDR3 protein: CASTISVGAFF
V gene: TRBV5-1; J gene: TRBJ2-3; clone size: few; D gene: TRBD2; CDR3 DNA: TGCGCCAGCAAAATCGGGGTCGGTAGCGGGAGCGATACGCAGTATTTT; CDR3 protein: CASKIGVGSGSDTQYF
V gene: TRBV12-5; J gene: TRBJ2-7; clone size: few; D gene: TRBD2; CDR3 DNA: TGTGCTAGTGGTTTGGTACTAAGGCGGGAGGGATCCCACGAGCAGTACTTC; CDR3 protein: CASGLVLRREGSHEQYF
V gene: TRBV15; J gene: TRBJ1-5; clone size: few; D gene: .; CDR3 DNA: TGTGCCACCAGCAGAGCTTGGCGGGGTGGTCAGCCCCAGCATTTT; CDR3 protein: CATSRAWRGGQPQHF
V gene: TRBV24-1; J gene: TRBJ2-2; clone size: .; D gene: TRBD1; CDR3 DNA: TGTGCCACCAGTACCACGTTAGGGGCAGGGGGCGGATTGTTCGCCGGGGAGCTGTTTTTT; CDR3 protein: CATSTTLGAGGGLFAGELFF
V gene: TRBV5-6; J gene: TRBJ2-7; clone size: .; D gene: TRBD2; CDR3 DNA: TGTGCCAGCAGCGCCGGGACTAGCGGGAGGGCTTCCCAGTACTTC; CDR3 protein: CASSAGTSGRASQYF
V gene: TRBV20-1; J gene: TRBJ1-1; clone size: few; D gene: .; CDR3 DNA: TGCAGTGCTAGATGGGTGGGCCGAAACACTGAAGCTTTCTTT; CDR3 protein: CSARWVGRNTEAFF
V gene: TRBV12-3/TRBV12-4; J gene: TRBJ1-1; clone size: many; D gene: .; CDR3 DNA: TGTGCCAGCAGTTCGGAAGAGAACACTGAAGCTTTCTTT; CDR3 protein: CASSSEENTEAFF
V gene: TRBV12-3/TRBV12-4; J gene: TRBJ1-1; clone size: many; D gene: .; CDR3 DNA: TGTGCCAGCAGTTTAGGTAGAACGAACACTGAAGCTTTCTTT; CDR3 protein: CASSLGRTNTEAFF